These T cell receptor beta chains were read from a single sample in a study of blood T cell repertoires in COVID-19. Clones were read by immunoSEQ multiplex PCR, and TCRdb kept only the in-frame ones, dropping some. This repertoire shows fewer than 110,000 clones, about 90% found once; its top ten account for over 1%. Sequences were obtained from peripheral blood. These receptors originate from a woman in her 30s with acute or convalescent COVID-19. Each CDR3 is given with its conserved first and last residue. D genes are given only for firm matches. Some rows mark clone size as missing; the rest say once, few, many or name a class of expanded clone.

D gene,V gene,clone size,J gene,CDR3 DNA,CDR3 protein
NA,TRBV6-5,NA,TRBJ2-3,TGTGCCAGCAGTTATAGCAGCACAGATACGCAGTATTTT,CASSYSSTDTQYF
NA,TRBV19,once,TRBJ2-7,TGTGCCAGTAGCGAAATACACTCCTACGAGCAGTACTTC,CASSEIHSYEQYF
NA,TRBV11-2,NA,TRBJ1-3,TGTGCCAGCAGCTTAGATGGCGGGGAATTTTCTGGAAACACCATATATTTT,CASSLDGGEFSGNTIYF
NA,TRBV19,NA,TRBJ1-4,TGTGCCAGTAGTATCTCCGGCGGGACCAATGAAAAACTGTTTTTT,CASSISGGTNEKLFF
NA,TRBV28,NA,TRBJ1-4,TGTGCCAGCAGTTCCGGGTTGGTTAGGGGGGGAAATGAAAAACTGTTTTTT,CASSSGLVRGGNEKLFF
TRBD2,TRBV11-3,NA,TRBJ2-1,TGTGCCAGCAGCTTAGAGGTAGGGCGGGGGAACGATGAGCAGTTCTTC,CASSLEVGRGNDEQFF
NA,TRBV6-2/TRBV6-3,NA,TRBJ2-1,TGTGCCAGCAGCAAACGTTTCGTCCCGGGGGATGAGCAGTTCTTC,CASSKRFVPGDEQFF
TRBD2,TRBV6-4,NA,TRBJ2-1,TGTGCCAGCAGTGACTCTAGCGGGGGGGCCAATGAGCAGTTCTTC,CASSDSSGGANEQFF
TRBD2,TRBV28,once,TRBJ2-1,TGTGCCACCCAACTAGCGGGAGGGCATGAGCAGTTCTTC,CATQLAGGHEQFF
NA,TRBV19,few,TRBJ2-7,TGTGCCAGTAGTATTCCCCACGGCGGCGAGCAGTACTTC,CASSIPHGGEQYF
NA,TRBV2,NA,TRBJ2-2,TGTGCCAGCAAGGGGGGGGTCAACACCGGGGAGCTGTTTTTT,CASKGGVNTGELFF
NA,TRBV18,NA,TRBJ2-1,TGTGCCAGCTCACCACCGCAGGGTAACAATGAGCAGTTCTTC,CASSPPQGNNEQFF
NA,TRBV6-1,NA,TRBJ1-6,TGTGCCAGCAGTGACCGGGTCCTTTCTCTCCAGAGCTCCTATAATTCACCCCTCCACTTT,CASSDRVLSLQSSYNSPLHF
TRBD1,TRBV19,NA,TRBJ2-2,TGTGCCAGTAGTATAGTAGGACAGGCCACCGGGGAGCTGTTTTTT,CASSIVGQATGELFF
NA,TRBV6-6,NA,TRBJ2-3,TGTGCCAGCATCTCATTCGGTTACACAGATACGCAGTATTTT,CASISFGYTDTQYF
NA,TRBV2,NA,TRBJ1-2,TGTGCCAGCAGCTTAACGCTAACTATCTATGGCTACACCTTC,CASSLTLTIYGYTF
TRBD1,TRBV5-4,NA,TRBJ2-7,TGTGCCAGCAGCCACCGGGACAGGGGCTACGAGCAGTACTTC,CASSHRDRGYEQYF
TRBD1,TRBV18,NA,TRBJ1-1,TGTGCCAGCTCACCGACAGGGGGCATTGGAGCTTTCTTT,CASSPTGGIGAFF
NA,TRBV30,NA,TRBJ2-2,TGTGCCTGGAGTGGTCGGTCGAACACCGGGGAGCTGTTTTTT,CAWSGRSNTGELFF
NA,TRBV4-2,once,TRBJ2-7,TGTGCCAGCAGCCAAGGAGGCGGCCTCTACGAGCAGTACTTC,CASSQGGGLYEQYF
TRBD1,TRBV28,NA,TRBJ1-5,TGTGCCAGCAGTTTCCCTAACAGGGGTGATCAGCCCCAGCATTTT,CASSFPNRGDQPQHF
TRBD1,TRBV4-2,NA,TRBJ1-3,TGTGCCAGCAGCCACCTAACCGGACAGGGAGGAGAAAGACAGCGTAGAAACACCATATATTTT,CASSHLTGQGGERQRRNTIYF
NA,TRBV2,NA,TRBJ2-7,TGTGCCAGCAGTGGAAGGAGCGAGCAGTACTTC,CASSGRSEQYF
NA,TRBV5-4,NA,TRBJ1-1,TGTGCCAGCAGCAATACAAGGAGCGAAGCTTTCTTT,CASSNTRSEAFF
TRBD1,TRBV7-8,NA,TRBJ1-2,TGTGCCAGCAGCCGGGACAGGGACAATGGCTACACCTTC,CASSRDRDNGYTF
TRBD2,TRBV3-1/TRBV3-2,NA,TRBJ2-3,TGTGCCAGCAGCCCAGCGGGGGTAGCGCAGTATTTT,CASSPAGVAQYF
TRBD1,TRBV27,few,TRBJ2-7,TGTGCCAGCAGTTCCGGGACAGGGGGGCCCTACGAGCAGTACTTC,CASSSGTGGPYEQYF
TRBD1,TRBV9,once,TRBJ2-7,TGTGCCAGCAGCGAGGGGGCGAGCTCCTACGAGCAGTACTTC,CASSEGASSYEQYF
TRBD1,TRBV30,once,TRBJ1-2,TGTGCCTGGAGTGTCACAGGGGGAAACTATGGCTACACCTTC,CAWSVTGGNYGYTF
NA,TRBV28,NA,TRBJ2-2,TGTGCCAGCAGATCCCATCGACTAGTCGTCCCACCTAGAAACACCGGGGAGCTGTTTTTT,CASRSHRLVVPPRNTGELFF
NA,TRBV2,NA,TRBJ1-2,TGTGCCAGCAGTGACGGGGCTAACTATGGCTACACCTTC,CASSDGANYGYTF
TRBD1,TRBV2,NA,TRBJ1-6,TGTGCCAGCAGTCCACAGACAGGGTTTAATTCACCCCTCCACTTT,CASSPQTGFNSPLHF
NA,TRBV27,NA,TRBJ2-3,TGTGCCAGCAGTTTATCTTTGGGGACTTCGGTAGATACGCAGTATTTT,CASSLSLGTSVDTQYF
TRBD1,TRBV10-2,NA,TRBJ1-1,TGCGCCAGCAGTACCCCGGACAGGGACACTGAAGCTTTCTTT,CASSTPDRDTEAFF
TRBD2,TRBV4-1,NA,TRBJ2-3,TGCGCCAGCAGGTCCCTGGGAGCGGGAGTAGATACGCAGTATTTT,CASRSLGAGVDTQYF
TRBD1,TRBV7-6,NA,TRBJ1-2,TGTGCCAGCAGCTTGAGACAGGGGGGAAACTATGGCTACACCTTC,CASSLRQGGNYGYTF
TRBD2,TRBV30,NA,TRBJ2-5,TGTGCCTGGAGTTACCTTAGCGGGAGAGGTGCGTTGCAGACCCAGTACTTC,CAWSYLSGRGALQTQYF
NA,TRBV9,NA,TRBJ1-1,TGTGCCAGCAGCGCCGCAGGGCTTCGGGGAGGGTTCCGTGGTGAAGCTTTCTTT,CASSAAGLRGGFRGEAFF
NA,TRBV19,NA,TRBJ1-1,TGTGCCAGTAGCCACCCTGCAGGGATGAACACTGAAGCTTTCTTT,CASSHPAGMNTEAFF
NA,TRBV30,once,TRBJ1-1,TGTGCCTGGAGTGGACATTTGAACACTGAAGCTTTCTTT,CAWSGHLNTEAFF
TRBD1,TRBV9,NA,TRBJ2-7,TGTGCCAGCAGCGCTACGGGACAGGGGGTGGGTGAGCAGTACTTC,CASSATGQGVGEQYF
TRBD1,TRBV30,NA,TRBJ1-5,TGTGCCTGGAACCCGACAGGGTTTAGAGGTCAGCCCCAGCATTTT,CAWNPTGFRGQPQHF
NA,TRBV28,NA,TRBJ2-2,TGTGCCAGCAGTCTGGAGGAGCCCACCGGGGAGCTGTTTTTT,CASSLEEPTGELFF
TRBD1,TRBV18,NA,TRBJ1-1,TGTGCCAGCTCACCTCTGACAGGGGCAGACACTGAAGCTTTCTTT,CASSPLTGADTEAFF
NA,TRBV10-2,NA,TRBJ2-1,TGCGCCAGCAGTGTAATTCCCAATGAGCAGTTCTTC,CASSVIPNEQFF
NA,TRBV27,NA,TRBJ2-1,TGTGCCAGCAGTTATACCCGACAGTACAATGAGCAGTTCTTC,CASSYTRQYNEQFF
NA,TRBV18,NA,TRBJ2-3,TGTGCCAGCTCACCGACAGTCACCACAGATACGCAGTATTTT,CASSPTVTTDTQYF
NA,TRBV2,NA,TRBJ2-1,TGTGCCAGCACCCCATGGGAGGCTCATGAGCAGTTCTTC,CASTPWEAHEQFF
NA,TRBV4-2,NA,TRBJ2-3,TGTGCCAGCAGCCAAGACCAAACAGATACGCAGTATTTT,CASSQDQTDTQYF
NA,TRBV7-2,NA,TRBJ1-5,TGTGCCAGCAGCTCCGGAGCAGGGGCTAATCAGCCCCAGCATTTT,CASSSGAGANQPQHF
NA,TRBV18,NA,TRBJ2-3,TGTGCCAGCTCACCGCTAGACCCAGATACGCAGTATTTT,CASSPLDPDTQYF
NA,TRBV12-3/TRBV12-4,NA,TRBJ2-1,TGTGCCAGCAGTTTTACTCGCAATGAGCAGTTCTTC,CASSFTRNEQFF